The sequence of this T cell receptor beta chain was determined in a study of CDR3 diversity in severe acne. TCRdb re-analysed the PCR reads in MiXCR, keeping a single row per CDR3 protein. The sample records around 94,000 distinct CDR3 sequences, roughly half being singletons. Trimming cost V 5 bases and J 0 bases, with 14 bases left between them. CDR3 length: 15 amino acids. Germline assignment: CDR1 DFQATT and CDR2 SNEGSKA (reference sequence). Specimen: blood. This receptor was taken from a male donor with acne. The chain recombines TRBV20-1 with TRBJ2-1; D unresolved. The CDR3 loop reads CSASYVTSSYNEQFF. The CDR3, as DNA: TGCAGTGCTTCCTACGTCACGAGCTCCTACAATGAGCAGTTCTTC.